This T cell receptor (beta chain) derives from a study of blood T cell repertoires in COVID-19. Study information: Acute-phase and convalescent COVID-19 samples originated in the United States, Italy and Spain. T cells, B-cell-depleted T cells, or PBMCs supplied cDNA or gDNA.

As processed by the authors: Estimation of nucleated cell counts relied on the amplification of reference gene primers. Clones were read by immunoSEQ multiplex PCR, and TCRdb kept only the in-frame ones, dropping some. That table furnishes V, J and clone size, whereas the DNA furnished D and trimming. The sample carries over 110,000 clones, about 76% recorded once. The sample comprised peripheral blood. The receptor's source is a human donor in a cohort sampled during active COVID-19.

CDR3 sequence (DNA): TGTGCCAGCAGTCTCGGACAGGGGGAGACCCAGTACTTC. Translating it yields CASSLGQGETQYF. The genes are TRBV14 and TRBJ2-5; 9 nucleotides agree with TRBD1. Germline CDR1 reads SGHDN; CDR2 reads FVKESK. The CDR3 is 13 residues long. The ends lost 6 bases at V and 5 bases at J; junction bases unmatched: 4.